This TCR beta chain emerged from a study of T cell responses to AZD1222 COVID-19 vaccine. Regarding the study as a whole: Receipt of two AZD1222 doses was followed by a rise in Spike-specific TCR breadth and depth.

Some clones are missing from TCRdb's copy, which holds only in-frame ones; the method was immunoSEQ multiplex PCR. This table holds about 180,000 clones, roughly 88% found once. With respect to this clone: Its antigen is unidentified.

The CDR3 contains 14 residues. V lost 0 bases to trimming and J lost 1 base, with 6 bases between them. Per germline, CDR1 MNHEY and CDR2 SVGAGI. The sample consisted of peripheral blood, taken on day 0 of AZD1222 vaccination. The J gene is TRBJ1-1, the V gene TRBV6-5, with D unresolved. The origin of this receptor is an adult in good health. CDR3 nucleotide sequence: TGTGCCAGCAGTTACTCGCACTGGAACACTGAAGCTTTCTTT. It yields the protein CASSYSHWNTEAFF.